The 2 T cell receptor beta chains listed next were all sequenced from one sample in a study of blood T cell repertoires in COVID-19 (dated by TCRdb to 2020 to 2022). To prepare the library, the immunoSEQ multiplex PCR assay was applied. TCRdb took over this immuneACCESS table, retaining in-frame rearrangements with V and J assigned. Such tables are incomplete; in checked studies, under half of the missing clones stem from an unresolved V gene, and the remainder is unexplained. Within this sample are 200,000 or so clones, with about nine tenths of them counted one time only. The ten largest clones add up to around 2.6% of the sample. The sample comprised PBMCs or T cells enriched from blood (not recorded which). These receptors were obtained from a woman under 40 who had recovered from COVID-19.

This clone has more than one count but fewer than ten. The chain couples TRBV18 to TRBJ1-2; TRBD1 agrees at 12 bases. The germline gives CDR1 KGHSH, CDR2 LQKENI. V lost 3 bases to trimming and J lost 4 bases; unmatched junction nucleotides: 0. The CDR3 is 14 residues long. CDR3 bases: TGTGCCAGCTCACCGGGACAGGGGGCCTATGGCTACACCTTC. Translated: CASSPGQGAYGYTF.

This clone has just one count. The genes are TRBV4-3 and TRBJ1-2, with D possibly matching TRBD1 (5 bases). The CDR3 totals 20 residues. CDR1 is LGHNA, CDR2 YSLEER, per germline. The ends were cut back, 0 bases at V and 3 bases at J, with 26 bases in the middle. The CDR3: CASSQDRGLVGTPYYYGYTF. The CDR3 bases are TGCGCCAGCAGCCAAGATCGAGGGCTTGTCGGGACTCCCTACTACTATGGCTACACCTTC.